This T cell receptor beta chain was identified in a study of beta chain features in type 1 diabetes. Study-level points and caveats: All four CD4+ subsets from Type 1 diabetes patients carried moderately but significantly shorter TCRB CDR3s.

The germline gives CDR1 MNHEY, CDR2 SMNVEV (reference sequence). The V and J ends lost 5 bases and 3 bases respectively, with 13 bases between them. CDR3 length: 14 residues. Every isolated RNA sample was fully reverse transcribed, so sequencing captured expressed TCRB transcripts. Generated by immunoSEQ multiplex PCR, the TCRdb table keeps only in-frame clones and is missing some. The table includes about 340,000 clones, roughly a tenth detected once. Only a few counts were recorded for this clone. Its antigen is not identified. This chain uses TRBV27 with TRBJ1-2; D possibly corresponds to TRBD1 (5 bases). This TCR was recovered from a man younger than 45 with type 1 diabetes. The sequenced sample consisted of central memory CD4+ T cells from blood. CDR3 amino acids: CASSRAGRDYGYTF. As DNA, the CDR3 is TGTGCCAGCAGTCGGGCGGGCAGGGACTATGGCTACACCTTC.